These 22 T cell receptor beta chains were sequenced from one sample in a study of shared clonotypes between healthy human individuals. Assay used: immunoSEQ multiplex PCR; TCRdb lists only in-frame clones, some missing. The table lists around 1,900,000 clones, around 93% of them singletons. Naive CD8 cells, CD45RO-negative and positively selected for CCR7, excluded terminally differentiated effector memory CD45RA+ cells. Sequences were obtained from naive CD8+ T cells from PBMCs. Receptor source: a man aged 18 to 29 in good health. Some clones in this sample may be carry-over from other donors' samples.

The chain links TRBV14 to TRBJ1-2; the D gene is possibly TRBD1 (5 bases). Germline V gene data show CDR1 as SGHDN and CDR2 as FVKESK. V dropped 2 bases and J dropped 2 bases, with 12 bases sitting between them. The CDR3 sequence is 15 residues long. CDR3 amino acids: CASSQSRVWNYGYTF. The CDR3 bases are TGTGCCAGCAGCCAATCCAGGGTATGGAACTATGGCTACACCTTC.

V and J are TRBV5-8 and TRBJ2-7; possibly TRBD1 or TRBD2 for D (5 bases each). Trimming stripped 5 bases from V and 3 bases from J, with 30 bases between. CDR1 SGHTS and CDR2 YDEGEE come from the germline V gene. This CDR3 has 19 amino acids. The CDR3 is CASSFYNRGDLPLHYEQYF. The DNA of the CDR3 is TGTGCCAGCAGTTTCTACAATCGGGGCGACCTTCCTCTACACTACGAGCAGTACTTC.

This chain joins TRBV10-2 and TRBJ2-2; unclear D gene. V was cut by 8 bases and J by 1 base, with 5 bases left in between. Germline assignment: CDR1 WSHSY and CDR2 SAAADI. This CDR3 is 12 amino acids long. CDR3 in DNA: TGCGCCAGCTCACAGAACACCGGGGAGCTGTTTTTT. Amino acids: CASSQNTGELFF.

This chain joins TRBV27 and TRBJ2-7, with D possibly matching TRBD2 (7 bases). The germline V gene has CDR1 MNHEY and CDR2 SMNVEV (reference sequence). This CDR3 is built from 16 residues. Trimming removed 2 bases at V and 7 bases at J, with 21 bases between. In nucleotides, the CDR3 is TGTGCCAGCAGTTTACAGCCCGGGACTAAAAGGGGGGAGCAGTACTTC. Its translation: CASSLQPGTKRGEQYF.

This CDR3 is CASGQGFSTEAFF. The DNA of the CDR3 is TGTGCCAGTGGACAGGGTTTTAGCACTGAAGCTTTCTTT. The V call is TRBV2, the J call TRBJ1-1; the match to TRBD1 covers 8 bases. The CDR3 totals 13 residues. Germline values: CDR1 SNHLY, CDR2 FYNNEI. V trimming: 9 bases; J trimming: 4 bases; junction bases outside the gene matches: 7.

This rearrangement joins TRBV11-3 to TRBJ1-1, with D uncertain. The CDR3 length is 13 residues. Trimming stripped 5 bases from V and 4 bases from J, with 11 bases between. Looked up from germline, CDR1 is SGHNT and CDR2 is YENEEA. In DNA form, the CDR3 reads TGTGCCAGCAGCCACGGATTTGGCACTGAAGCTTTCTTT. This codes for CASSHGFGTEAFF. Together with reference TRBV11-3 and TRBJ1-1, the CDR3 gives the full variable domain: EAGVVQSPRYKIIEKKQPVAFWCNPISGHNTLYWYLQNLGQGPELLIRYENEEAVDDSQLPKDRFSAERLKGVDSTLKIQPAELGDSAVYLCASSHGFGTEAFFGQGTRLTVV.

The V gene is TRBV27, the J gene TRBJ2-7; the match to TRBD1 covers 10 bases. Germline V lookup: CDR1 MNHEY, CDR2 SMNVEV (reference sequence). J lost 5 bases, V lost 5 bases, and 15 bases had no gene match. CDR3 length: 17 residues. CDR3 sequence reads: CASSTRTGGRGVHEQYF. The CDR3 DNA is TGTGCCAGCAGTACACGGACAGGGGGGCGCGGGGTCCACGAGCAGTACTTC.

This rearrangement joins TRBV7-2 to TRBJ2-1; 11 bases line up with TRBD2. Germline CDR1 SGHTA, CDR2 FQGNSA. This CDR3 spans 16 amino acids. After removal of 2 bases from V and 2 bases from J, the junction contained 2 bases not matched to a gene. This chain's CDR3 is CASSLLAGGAYNEQFF. CDR3 DNA sequence: TGTGCCAGCAGCTTACTAGCGGGAGGCGCCTACAATGAGCAGTTCTTC. Looking up the rest from reference TRBV7-2 and TRBJ2-1 gives the full variable domain: GAGVSQSPSNKVTEKGKDVELRCDPISGHTALYWYRQSLGQGLEFLIYFQGNSAPDKSGLPSDRFSAERTGGSVSTLTIQRTQQEDSAVYLCASSLLAGGAYNEQFFGPGTRLTVL.

The chain has TRBV6-4 and TRBJ2-1; 8 positions match TRBD1. Trimming took 3 bases from V and 7 from J; bases not matched to a gene: 11. Germline V lookup: CDR1 MRHNA, CDR2 SNTAGT. This CDR3 is 16 amino acids long. DNA for the CDR3: TGTGCCAGCAGTGAGGACGGACAGGGATCGTGGAATGAGCAGTTCTTC. This translates into CASSEDGQGSWNEQFF.

This clone occurred once. The chain employs TRBV5-6 and TRBJ1-5; D gene unclear. This CDR3 contains 16 residues. CDR1 and CDR2 from the germline V gene are SGHDT and YYEEEE. Trimming took 3 bases from V and 0 from J, leaving 13 bases between them. The CDR3: CASSSWRAYSNQPQHF. Here the CDR3 DNA reads TGTGCCAGCAGCTCGTGGCGGGCTTATAGCAATCAGCCCCAGCATTTT.

The chain joins TRBV4-3 to TRBJ1-1; D is undetermined. Trimming removed 0 bases from V and 14 bases from J, with 16 bases in between. Germline V gene sequence: CDR1 LGHNA, CDR2 YSLEER. The CDR3 loop spans 13 amino acids. Here the CDR3 reads CASSQDPTGPTFF. CDR3 in DNA: TGCGCCAGCAGCCAAGATCCAACCGGGCCGACCTTCTTT.

The rearrangement uses TRBV10-3 and TRBJ2-3, with D perhaps assigned TRBD1 or TRBD2 (6 bases each). V was shortened by 6 bases and J by 1 base, with 11 bases between the two germline ends. This CDR3 contains 14 residues. Germline loops: CDR1 ENHRY, CDR2 SYGVKD. DNA of the CDR3: TGTGCCATCAGGGGGGGACACGGCACAGATACGCAGTATTTT. Translating it yields CAIRGGHGTDTQYF.

The chain links TRBV9 to TRBJ2-5; tentative D call: TRBD2 (6 bases). This CDR3 comprises 15 residues. Trimming took off 1 base at V and 1 base at J, with 11 bases between the two ends. Germline V gives CDR1 SGDLS, CDR2 YYNGEE. CDR3 DNA: TGTGCCAGCAGCGTATGGGGGGTAGGCCAAGAGACCCAGTACTTC. Translated: CASSVWGVGQETQYF. Supplemented by reference TRBV9 and TRBJ2-5, the full variable domain reads DSGVTQTPKHLITATGQRVTLRCSPRSGDLSVYWYQQSLDQGLQFLIQYYNGEERAKGNILERFSAQQFPDLHSELNLSSLELGDSALYFCASSVWGVGQETQYFGPGTRLLVL.

This chain joins TRBV6-6 and TRBJ2-7; 14 bases match TRBD2. The CDR3 is made up of 13 amino acids. The V gene end was trimmed by 4 bases and the J gene end by 7 bases; junction bases not matched to a gene: 0. Germline-derived CDR1 and CDR2 are MNHNY and SVGAGI (reference sequence). The CDR3 spells CASSWTSGREQYF. The DNA for the CDR3 is TGTGCCAGCAGTTGGACTAGCGGGAGGGAGCAGTACTTC.

This clone was observed a single time. The chain's CDR3 is CASSDGTSGITRALNEQFF. CDR3 in DNA: TGTGCCAGCAGTGACGGGACTAGCGGGATCACTAGGGCCCTCAATGAGCAGTTCTTC. The chain uses TRBV6-4 and TRBJ2-1; 13 positions agree with TRBD2. The V and J ends lost 2 bases and 6 bases, in that order; junction bases with no gene match: 13. The CDR3 length is 19 residues. Germline V CDR1 and CDR2: MRHNA, SNTAGT.

Turning to this clone: The same CDR3 can be traced to other DNA sequences in this sample. The chain has TRBV29-1 and TRBJ1-2; a possible D gene is TRBD1 (6 bases). There are 12 residues in the CDR3. The germline CDR1 and CDR2 sequences are SQVTM and ANQGSEA. V lost 6 bases and J lost 3, with 11 bases in between. This CDR3 is CSVETGYYGYTF. The CDR3 DNA reads TGCAGCGTCGAAACAGGGTACTATGGCTACACCTTC. The whole variable domain, remainder taken from reference TRBV29-1 and TRBJ1-2, is SAVISQKPSRDICQRGTSLTIQCQVDSQVTMMFWYRQQPGQSLTLIATANQGSEATYESGFVIDKFPISRPNLTFSTLTVSNMSPEDSSIYLCSVETGYYGYTFGSGTRLTVV.

This clone was observed once. V usage is TRBV15 and J usage is TRBJ2-1; 8 positions match TRBD2. CDR1 and CDR2 (germline): LNHNV, YYDKDF (reference sequence). V dropped 0 bases and J dropped 6; count of bases not matched to a gene: 10. This CDR3 is built from 17 residues. CDR3 amino acids: CATSRDRELAEGNEQFF. As DNA, the CDR3 is TGTGCCACCAGCAGAGATCGTGAACTAGCGGAAGGCAATGAGCAGTTCTTC.

The chain employs TRBV5-1 and TRBJ1-4; possible D gene TRBD1, 6 bases. The germline V gene has CDR1 SGHRS and CDR2 YFSETQ. The CDR3 runs 14 residues. V dropped 5 bases and J dropped 8 bases, with 16 bases sitting between them. The CDR3 DNA reads TGCGCCAGCAGAATGGGGGGCGCCATGGAAAAACTGTTTTTT. Protein sequence: CASRMGGAMEKLFF.

In this sample, this clone turned up a few times. The chain has TRBV5-1 and TRBJ1-1, with 8 bases matching TRBD1. CDR1 and CDR2 from the germline V gene are SGHRS and YFSETQ. The CDR3 extends over 15 amino acids. With V trimmed by 3 bases and J by 0 bases, 4 bases remained unmatched. In DNA form, the CDR3 reads TGCGCCAGCAGCTCATGGACAGGGCTGAACACTGAAGCTTTCTTT. Its protein product is CASSSWTGLNTEAFF. Using reference TRBV5-1 and TRBJ1-1 for the parts outside the CDR3, the full variable domain is KAGVTQTPRYLIKTRGQQVTLSCSPISGHRSVSWYQQTPGQGLQFLFEYFSETQRNKGNFPGRFSGRQFSNSRSEMNVSTLELGDSALYLCASSSWTGLNTEAFFGQGTRLTVV.

In the case of this clone: Different DNA sequences within this sample yield the same CDR3. The V gene is TRBV7-9, the J gene TRBJ1-1; the D is unclear. V lost 1 base and J 1 base, leaving 7 bases between the germline ends. CDR1 is SEHNR and CDR2 is FQNEAQ in the germline V gene (reference sequence). The CDR3 is 14 amino acids. CDR3 coding DNA: TGTGCCAGCAGCTTAGTCTCGGCGAACACTGAAGCTTTCTTT. Translated: CASSLVSANTEAFF.

The rearrangement uses TRBV6-5 and TRBJ1-2; TRBD1 matches at 9 bases. Trimming cost V 1 base and J 4 bases; bases outside gene matches: 7. CDR1 and CDR2 (germline): MNHEY, SVGAGI. The CDR3 consists of 16 residues. The chain's CDR3 is CASSYWDREEGYGYTF. The CDR3 nucleotides are TGTGCCAGCAGTTACTGGGACAGGGAGGAGGGCTATGGCTACACCTTC.

Here the CDR3 DNA reads TGCGCCAGCAGCCAAGTAATCAGGGCCTCTGGGGCCAACGTCCTGACTTTC. This encodes CASSQVIRASGANVLTF. This chain links TRBV4-3 with TRBJ2-6, with TRBD1 as a possible D gene (5 bases). The CDR3 length is 17 residues. V lost 1 base and J lost 0, with 10 bases in between. Germline CDR1 LGHNA, CDR2 YSLEER.